Each of the 18 T cell receptor beta chains below was sequenced from the same sample in a study of blood T cell repertoires in COVID-19. Measured with immunoSEQ multiplex PCR; TCRdb has only the in-frame clones, and not every one. The repertoire includes about 200,000 clones, nearly 90% of them detected once, and 20% to 25% sits in the top ten. Sequencing was done on a sample of peripheral blood. Receptors originate from a man aged 55-75 years with active or convalescent COVID-19.

The chain links TRBV5-1 to TRBJ2-5; 9 bases agree with TRBD1. Trimming removed 0 bases from V and 3 bases from J; junction bases left unmatched: 6. In germline, CDR1 is SGHRS, CDR2 YFSETQ. The CDR3 runs to 16 residues. CDR3 protein: CASSLEGTGTEETQYF. The CDR3 DNA reads as TGCGCCAGCAGCTTGGAAGGGACAGGGACGGAAGAGACCCAGTACTTC. The whole variable domain, filled in from reference TRBV5-1 and TRBJ2-5, reads KAGVTQTPRYLIKTRGQQVTLSCSPISGHRSVSWYQQTPGQGLQFLFEYFSETQRNKGNFPGRFSGRQFSNSRSEMNVSTLELGDSALYLCASSLEGTGTEETQYFGPGTRLLVL.

The V gene is TRBV19, the J gene TRBJ2-3; weak D call: TRBD1 (6 bases). V lost 0 bases and J 6 bases, leaving 13 bases between the germline ends. The CDR3 has 15 amino acids. Germline V lookup: CDR1 LNHDA, CDR2 SQIVND (reference sequence). The CDR3 protein is CASSIEASRGDTQYF. The CDR3, as DNA: TGTGCCAGTAGTATAGAGGCCAGTAGGGGGGATACGCAGTATTTT.

This clone was observed once. The chain uses TRBV7-9 and TRBJ2-7; tentative D call: TRBD1 (5 bases). CDR3 size: 13 residues. Trimming stripped 3 bases from V and 3 bases from J, with 9 bases between. Germline CDR1 is SEHNR and CDR2 is FQNEAQ (reference sequence). CDR3 loop: CASSLRQGYEQYF. CDR3 coding DNA: TGTGCCAGCAGCTTGAGGCAGGGCTACGAGCAGTACTTC.

The genes are TRBV10-2 and TRBJ2-2, with a weak D call TRBD2 (6 bases). Germline lookup yields CDR1 WSHSY and CDR2 SAAADI. The CDR3 runs 16 residues. Trimming removed 0 bases from V and 5 bases from J, with 13 bases in between. CDR3 protein: CASSESRGKETGELFF. Here the CDR3 DNA reads TGCGCCAGCAGTGAGTCGCGGGGAAAGGAAACCGGGGAGCTGTTTTTT.

DNA for the CDR3: TGCGCCAGCAGCTTAGGGGGCTCAGGCACTGAAGCTTTCTTT. It codes for CASSLGGSGTEAFF. The V and J genes are TRBV5-1 and TRBJ1-1; 7 bases line up with TRBD1. The CDR3 totals 14 residues. The germline V gene has CDR1 SGHRS and CDR2 YFSETQ. The trim removed 2 bases at V and 4 bases at J, leaving 5 bases unmatched.

This clone occurred a few times. The chain uses TRBV11-2 and TRBJ2-1, with 9 bases that match TRBD2. The germline V gene encodes CDR1 SGHAT and CDR2 FQNNGV. V dropped 5 bases and J dropped 0; count of bases not matched to a gene: 8. The CDR3 loop spans 17 amino acids. This CDR3 reads CASSPASGGSSYNEQFF. The CDR3 bases are TGTGCCAGCAGCCCCGCCAGCGGGGGGAGCTCCTACAATGAGCAGTTCTTC.

The chain has TRBV9 and TRBJ1-2; D is possibly TRBD1 (6 bases). The CDR3 spans 13 residues. CDR1 and CDR2 (germline): SGDLS, YYNGEE. V lost 4 bases and J lost 1, with 8 bases in between. This CDR3 reads CASSRQDNYGYTF. Here the CDR3 DNA reads TGTGCCAGCAGCAGACAGGATAACTATGGCTACACCTTC.

The chain combines TRBV5-1 with TRBJ2-1, with 8 bases aligning to TRBD1. V lost 4 bases, J lost 8 bases, and 11 bases stayed unmatched. Germline V gene data show CDR1 as SGHRS and CDR2 as YFSETQ. CDR3 size: 15 residues. The CDR3: CASSPGQETGDEQFF. Here the CDR3 DNA reads TGCGCCAGCAGCCCGGGACAGGAAACTGGGGATGAGCAGTTCTTC.

V usage is TRBV7-3 and J usage is TRBJ2-5, with 7 bases that match TRBD2. Germline-derived CDR1 and CDR2 are SGHTA and FQGTGA. This CDR3 is 15 amino acids long. Unmatched junction bases numbered 8, after V lost 5 bases and J lost 2 bases. The CDR3 here is CASSPSGTNQETQYF. CDR3 DNA: TGTGCCAGCAGCCCCTCCGGGACTAATCAAGAGACCCAGTACTTC.

CDR3 residues: CASSLGGLRQPQHF. In DNA, the CDR3 is TGTGCCAGCAGCTTGGGAGGCTTGCGGCAGCCCCAGCATTTT. V and J are TRBV7-6 and TRBJ1-5; D is unclear. CDR1 SGHVS and CDR2 FNYEAQ come from the germline V gene. CDR3 length: 14 residues. V was trimmed by 3 bases and J by 7 bases, leaving 13 bases between them.

V is TRBV5-1 and J is TRBJ2-7, with 9 bases that match TRBD1. This CDR3 comprises 15 residues. V dropped 3 bases and J dropped 3; count of bases not matched to a gene: 7. Germline assignment: CDR1 SGHRS and CDR2 YFSETQ. CDR3 region: CASSSGWGQGYEQYF. The CDR3 DNA follows: TGCGCCAGCAGCTCTGGGTGGGGACAGGGCTACGAGCAGTACTTC.

The chain uses TRBV4-1 and TRBJ2-7; TRBD1 is a possible D gene (5 bases). The V end was cut by 0 bases, the J end by 3 bases, with 15 bases between. This CDR3 spans 16 amino acids. CDR1 is MGHRA and CDR2 is YSYEKL in the germline V gene. CDR3 region: CASSQEGASGGYEQYF. CDR3 bases: TGCGCCAGCAGCCAAGAAGGGGCCTCAGGCGGCTACGAGCAGTACTTC.

The chain employs TRBV3-1 (or the pseudogene TRBV3-2) and TRBJ2-5; D gene unclear. V lost 5 bases to trimming and J lost 1 base, with 5 bases between them. Germline V gene lookup returns CDR1 LGHDT and CDR2 YNNKEL (reference sequence). This CDR3 is 12 amino acids long. The CDR3 bases are TGTGCCAGCAGCGTATTCCAAGAGACCCAGTACTTC. Residues: CASSVFQETQYF.

This clone was recorded once. The chain employs TRBV9 and TRBJ2-7, with 7 bases lining up with TRBD2. Looked up from germline, CDR1 is SGDLS and CDR2 is YYNGEE. Trimming at V came to 4 bases and at J to 6 bases, leaving 13 bases not matched to a gene. There are 15 residues in the CDR3. Written as DNA, the CDR3 is TGTGCCAGCAGCCCGCAACTAGAATCGGGGGGCGAGCAGTACTTC. Translating it yields CASSPQLESGGEQYF. Drawing the rest from reference TRBV9 and TRBJ2-7, the complete variable domain is DSGVTQTPKHLITATGQRVTLRCSPRSGDLSVYWYQQSLDQGLQFLIQYYNGEERAKGNILERFSAQQFPDLHSELNLSSLELGDSALYFCASSPQLESGGEQYFGPGTRLTVT.

This chain connects TRBV15 to TRBJ1-1; D gene uncertain. The CDR3 length is 13 residues. V was trimmed by 5 bases and J by 3 bases, leaving 10 bases between them. Germline V gene sequence: CDR1 LNHNV, CDR2 YYDKDF (reference sequence). The CDR3 here is CATSYKADTEAFF. The CDR3 bases are TGTGCCACCAGCTATAAGGCGGACACTGAAGCTTTCTTT.

The chain has TRBV9 and TRBJ1-2; 8 nucleotides align to TRBD1. The V segment lost 1 base and the J segment 4 bases; nucleotides outside the gene matches: 6. The germline V gene has CDR1 SGDLS and CDR2 YYNGEE. The CDR3 has 15 residues. The CDR3 sequence: CASSVSGGAGYGYTF. As DNA, the CDR3 is TGTGCCAGCAGCGTATCAGGGGGCGCGGGCTATGGCTACACCTTC.

The chain recombines TRBV3-1 (or the pseudogene TRBV3-2) with TRBJ1-2; D possibly corresponds to TRBD1 (5 bases). Germline V gives CDR1 LGHDT, CDR2 YNNKEL (reference sequence). V was shortened by 4 bases and J by 7 bases, with 13 bases between the two germline ends. The CDR3 is made up of 13 amino acids. This CDR3 reads CASSPQGMGGYTF. The CDR3 nucleotides read TGTGCCAGCAGCCCGCAGGGAATGGGTGGCTACACCTTC.

The chain has TRBV19 and TRBJ2-5; TRBD1 matches 9 bases. V gave up 6 bases and J gave up 4 bases; unmatched junction bases: 9. The CDR3 extends over 15 amino acids. Germline assignment: CDR1 LNHDA and CDR2 SQIVND (reference sequence). In DNA form, the CDR3 reads TGTGCCAGTAGCCTGGGACAGGGTGGAAGAGAGACCCAGTACTTC. Its protein product is CASSLGQGGRETQYF.